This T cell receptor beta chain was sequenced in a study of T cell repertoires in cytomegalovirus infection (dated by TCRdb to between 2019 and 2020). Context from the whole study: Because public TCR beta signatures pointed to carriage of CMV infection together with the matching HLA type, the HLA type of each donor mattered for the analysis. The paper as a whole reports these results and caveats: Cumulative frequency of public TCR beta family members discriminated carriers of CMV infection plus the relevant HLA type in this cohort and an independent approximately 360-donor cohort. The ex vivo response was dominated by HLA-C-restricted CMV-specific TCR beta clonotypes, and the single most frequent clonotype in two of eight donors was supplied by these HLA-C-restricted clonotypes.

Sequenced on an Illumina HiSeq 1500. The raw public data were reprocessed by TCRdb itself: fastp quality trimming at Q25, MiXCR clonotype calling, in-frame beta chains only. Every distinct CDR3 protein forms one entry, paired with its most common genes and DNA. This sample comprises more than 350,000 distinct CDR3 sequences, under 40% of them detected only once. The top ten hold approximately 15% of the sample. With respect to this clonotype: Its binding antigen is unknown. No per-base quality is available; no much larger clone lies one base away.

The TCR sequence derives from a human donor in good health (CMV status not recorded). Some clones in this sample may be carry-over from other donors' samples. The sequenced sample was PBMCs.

The bases read TGTGCCAGCAGTTACTCGACCAAGAACTATGGCTACACCTTC. Protein translation: CASSYSTKNYGYTF. This receptor chain uses TRBV6-6 and TRBJ1-2; too little of a D gene remains to name it. The CDR3 contains 14 residues, cysteine and phenylalanine counted. The entry retains the CDR3 DNA only, 42 bases that are in frame from base 1. V loses 0 bases of germline sequence and J loses 2 bases, and the interval between the two ends is 7 bases. The CDR1 and CDR2 encoded by the germline V gene (reference sequence) are MNHNY and SVGAGI.